One and the same sample provided the 4 T cell receptor beta chains below, sequenced in a study of cytomegalovirus exposure and HLA in healthy donors listed by TCRdb under 2017. Library construction relied on the immunoSEQ multiplex PCR assay. A mixture of 60 forward primers for TCR Vbeta segments and 13 reverse primers for TCR Jbeta segments was used in the multiplex PCR. TCRdb retrieved this table from immuneACCESS and kept in-frame rearrangements only. Not all clones are present; in checked studies, unresolved V genes account for under half, and no reason is known for the remainder. The sample table contains approximately 93,000 clones; only one count was recorded for 79% of them. Of the sample, around 3.5% falls within the top ten clones. The sample consisted of PBMCs. All receptors come from a male donor in good health and CMV-seropositive.

This rearrangement joins TRBV5-1 to TRBJ1-2; 9 bases are a match to TRBD1. Germline CDR1 reads SGHRS; CDR2 reads YFSETQ. The CDR3 runs 14 residues. J gave up 6 bases and V 0 bases, and 3 bases lay outside the gene matches. CDR3 bases: TGCGCCAGCAGCTTGGGGGACAGGGATCATGGCTACACCTTC. Residues: CASSLGDRDHGYTF.

The chain carries TRBV5-1 and TRBJ1-1; tentative D call: TRBD1 (5 bases). From germline, CDR1 is SGHRS and CDR2 YFSETQ. V was clipped by 4 bases and J by 2 bases, with 12 bases between them. This CDR3 contains 14 residues. The CDR3 reads CASSGIQGNTEAFF. CDR3 coding DNA: TGCGCCAGCAGCGGTATCCAGGGCAACACTGAAGCTTTCTTT.

The chain joins TRBV11-3 to TRBJ1-1; D possibly corresponds to TRBD1 (6 bases). Germline V gene data show CDR1 as SGHNT and CDR2 as YENEEA. The CDR3 loop spans 12 amino acids. Trimming stripped 9 bases from V and 4 bases from J, with 12 bases between. CDR3 in amino acids: CASEGVGTEAFF. The DNA of the CDR3 is TGTGCCAGTGAGGGGGTAGGCACTGAAGCTTTCTTT.

J is TRBJ2-3 and V is TRBV4-1, with TRBD2 as a possible D gene (5 bases). Germline V gene lookup returns CDR1 MGHRA and CDR2 YSYEKL. The CDR3 length is 17 residues. V lost 1 base and J 0 bases, leaving 14 bases between the germline ends. The CDR3 DNA reads TGCGCCAGCAGCCAAGTCCCTAGCAGAACTAGCACAGATACGCAGTATTTT. It yields the protein CASSQVPSRTSTDTQYF.